Given below is one TCR beta chain in context. This table comes from immunoSEQ multiplex PCR, and its TCRdb copy is limited to in-frame clones, with some not included. This table holds about 110,000 clones, about 79% found once. The data derive from a study of blood T cell repertoires in COVID-19. The germline CDR1 and CDR2 sequences are SGHTA and FQGTGA. The CDR3 loop spans 17 amino acids. V gave up 5 bases and J gave up 0 bases, with 17 bases separating them. The origin of this receptor is a woman aged 80 or over with active or convalescent COVID-19. Sequencing input: peripheral blood. The V gene is TRBV7-3, the J gene TRBJ2-4, with a tentative D call TRBD2 (6 bases). CDR3 amino acids: CASSATGVRVAKNIQYF. The CDR3 DNA reads TGTGCCAGCAGCGCGACGGGAGTTCGGGTAGCCAAAAACATTCAGTACTTC.